These 7 T cell receptor beta chains came from one sample sequenced in a study of blood T cell repertoires in COVID-19. Generated by immunoSEQ multiplex PCR, the TCRdb table keeps only in-frame clones and is missing some. This table holds about 78,000 clones, around nine tenths found once. Sequences were obtained from peripheral blood. These receptors were collected from a middle-aged man with active or convalescent COVID-19.

This chain uses TRBV19 with TRBJ2-5, with 8 bases identical to TRBD1. Germline V gene data show CDR1 as LNHDA and CDR2 as SQIVND (reference sequence). V lost 5 bases and J lost 3; bases outside the gene matches: 5. The CDR3 length is 14 residues. The CDR3 loop is CASSDRGGEETQYF. DNA of the CDR3: TGTGCCAGTAGTGACAGGGGTGGAGAAGAGACCCAGTACTTC.

The chain is built from TRBV2 and TRBJ2-3, with 7 bases lining up with TRBD1. Germline loops: CDR1 SNHLY, CDR2 FYNNEI. The CDR3 runs 15 residues. The trim removed 1 base at V and 4 bases at J, leaving 5 bases unmatched. CDR3 DNA sequence: TGTGCCAGCAGTGAAGACTCAACAGGGGCAGATACGCAGTATTTT. Protein: CASSEDSTGADTQYF.

The V and J genes are TRBV18 and TRBJ2-5; D is perhaps TRBD1 (5 bases). Germline V gene lookup returns CDR1 KGHSH and CDR2 LQKENI. The CDR3 runs to 17 residues. V lost 2 bases and J 2 bases, leaving 18 bases between the germline ends. Here the CDR3 DNA reads TGTGCCAGCTCACCATTCGATAGGGGCAACCTTCAAGAGACCCAGTACTTC. This sequence encodes CASSPFDRGNLQETQYF.

This clone was picked up many times. The chain joins TRBV19 to TRBJ2-7, with 8 positions matching TRBD1. The germline V gene encodes CDR1 LNHDA and CDR2 SQIVND (reference sequence). This CDR3 is 13 amino acids long. V lost 6 bases to trimming and J lost 7 bases; unmatched junction nucleotides: 8. The CDR3 here is CASSRTGSLEQYF. CDR3 sequence (DNA): TGTGCCAGTAGCAGGACAGGGTCCTTGGAGCAGTACTTC.

This chain joins TRBV19 and TRBJ1-5, with TRBD1 identical over 9 bases. The J segment lost 0 bases and the V segment lost 10 bases, leaving 13 bases of the junction unmatched. CDR3 size: 17 residues. Germline CDR1 and CDR2: LNHDA and SQIVND (reference sequence). CDR3 protein: CATTSGQGLGSNQPQHF. The CDR3 coding sequence is TGTGCCACTACCTCGGGACAGGGACTGGGTAGCAATCAGCCCCAGCATTTT.

This clone was seen just once. This chain's CDR3 is CASSQQGSSTDTQYF. In DNA form, the CDR3 reads TGTGCCAGCAGTCAACAGGGGTCAAGCACAGATACGCAGTATTTT. V usage is TRBV6-2 or TRBV6-3 and J usage is TRBJ2-3; 7 bases match TRBD1. Trimming cost V 5 bases and J 0 bases; bases outside gene matches: 5. Germline CDR1 reads MNHEY; CDR2 reads SVGEGT. The CDR3 consists of 15 residues.

J is TRBJ1-1 and V is TRBV6-6, with 8 bases aligning to TRBD1. V lost 5 bases to trimming and J lost 0 bases; unmatched junction nucleotides: 11. Germline V gene data show CDR1 as MNHNY and CDR2 as SVGAGI (reference sequence). There are 17 residues in the CDR3. This CDR3 reads CASSPGQGINLNTEAFF. The CDR3 DNA sequence: TGTGCCAGCAGTCCCGGACAGGGAATAAACTTGAACACTGAAGCTTTCTTT.